A selection of T cell receptor beta chains follows, all from one sample in a study of blood T cells in healthy people across ages. TCRdb called the 5' RACE reads again in MiXCR, with one record for every CDR3 protein. The sample has over 500,000 distinct CDR3 sequences; 52% are singletons. Sequenced: blood. All receptors derive from a woman older than 75 in good health. Both conserved end residues are part of each CDR3. Each record gives: V gene, D gene, clone size, J gene, CDR3 protein, CDR3 DNA. The D gene is left open where the match is weak. Rows give clone size only sometimes, using once, few, many, or a class for an expanded clone.

V gene: TRBV28; D gene: TRBD2; clone size: many; J gene: TRBJ2-1; CDR3 protein: CASAMGGRYNEQFF; CDR3 DNA: TGTGCCAGCGCCATGGGCGGGAGATACAATGAGCAGTTCTTC
V gene: TRBV5-1; D gene: TRBD2; clone size: -; J gene: TRBJ2-1; CDR3 protein: CASIPGTPGGYNEQFF; CDR3 DNA: TGCGCCAGCATTCCTGGGACTCCGGGGGGCTACAATGAGCAGTTCTTC
V gene: TRBV6-6; D gene: TRBD1; clone size: few; J gene: TRBJ2-7; CDR3 protein: CASSTHQGAGEQYF; CDR3 DNA: TGTGCCAGCAGCACGCACCAGGGGGCTGGCGAGCAGTACTTC
V gene: TRBV4-1; D gene: -; clone size: -; J gene: TRBJ2-4; CDR3 protein: CASSQEGVVSKNIQYF; CDR3 DNA: TGCGCCAGCAGCCAAGAGGGGGTCGTATCCAAAAACATTCAGTACTTC
V gene: TRBV10-3; D gene: TRBD1; clone size: -; J gene: TRBJ2-1; CDR3 protein: CAISRQGPPDNEQFF; CDR3 DNA: TGTGCCATCAGCAGACAGGGCCCGCCTGACAATGAGCAGTTCTTC
V gene: TRBV20-1; D gene: TRBD2; clone size: once; J gene: TRBJ2-7; CDR3 protein: CSARSSGSNEQYF; CDR3 DNA: TGCAGTGCTAGGTCTAGCGGGAGTAACGAGCAGTACTTC
V gene: TRBV3-1; D gene: -; clone size: -; J gene: TRBJ2-2; CDR3 protein: CASSPIFRGAYGGELFF; CDR3 DNA: TGTGCCAGCAGCCCCATTTTTAGGGGGGCCTATGGCGGGGAGCTGTTTTTT
V gene: TRBV11-2; D gene: -; clone size: -; J gene: TRBJ2-2; CDR3 protein: CASSLDRLGELFF; CDR3 DNA: TGTGCCAGCAGCTTAGATAGGCTCGGGGAGCTGTTTTTT
V gene: TRBV5-1; D gene: TRBD1; clone size: few; J gene: TRBJ2-1; CDR3 protein: CASRETGGPNNEQFF; CDR3 DNA: TGCGCCAGCAGGGAAACAGGGGGACCGAACAATGAGCAGTTCTTC
V gene: TRBV15; D gene: -; clone size: -; J gene: TRBJ2-1; CDR3 protein: CATSGDQGTPYNEQFF; CDR3 DNA: TGTGCCACCAGCGGAGATCAAGGGACCCCATACAATGAGCAGTTCTTC
V gene: TRBV14; D gene: TRBD2; clone size: few; J gene: TRBJ2-7; CDR3 protein: CASSLPSGLRHEQYF; CDR3 DNA: TGTGCCAGCAGCCTTCCTAGCGGACTTCGCCACGAGCAGTACTTC
V gene: TRBV7-2; D gene: TRBD2; clone size: few; J gene: TRBJ2-1; CDR3 protein: CASRPRLAGDLNEQFF; CDR3 DNA: TGTGCCAGCAGACCCAGACTAGCGGGAGATCTAAATGAGCAGTTCTTC
V gene: TRBV27; D gene: TRBD2; clone size: -; J gene: TRBJ2-3; CDR3 protein: CASSWSGRRSDTQYF; CDR3 DNA: TGTGCCAGCAGTTGGAGCGGGAGGCGGTCAGATACGCAGTATTTT
V gene: TRBV7-2; D gene: -; clone size: -; J gene: TRBJ2-1; CDR3 protein: CASSLVEGSHNEQFF; CDR3 DNA: TGTGCCAGCAGCTTAGTGGAGGGTTCCCACAATGAGCAGTTCTTC
V gene: TRBV12-3/TRBV12-4; D gene: -; clone size: -; J gene: TRBJ1-2; CDR3 protein: CASSLSSSNYGYTF; CDR3 DNA: TGTGCCAGCAGCCTCTCATCATCTAACTATGGCTACACCTTC
V gene: TRBV15; D gene: -; clone size: -; J gene: TRBJ2-5; CDR3 protein: CATSRDPGRQETQYF; CDR3 DNA: TGTGCCACCAGCAGAGACCCAGGCCGTCAAGAGACCCAGTACTTC
V gene: TRBV12-3/TRBV12-4; D gene: -; clone size: -; J gene: TRBJ2-5; CDR3 protein: CASSCMQYF; CDR3 DNA: TGTGCCAGCAGTTGCATGCAGTACTTC
V gene: TRBV6-2/TRBV6-3; D gene: TRBD2; clone size: many; J gene: TRBJ2-1; CDR3 protein: CASSLLSGGSNVQFF; CDR3 DNA: TGTGCCAGCAGCCTTCTAAGCGGGGGTTCTAATGTGCAGTTCTTC
V gene: TRBV10-3; D gene: -; clone size: many; J gene: TRBJ2-1; CDR3 protein: CAISEGILPHNEQFF; CDR3 DNA: TGTGCCATCAGTGAGGGGATTCTACCCCACAATGAGCAGTTCTTC
V gene: TRBV20-1; D gene: -; clone size: medium-sized; J gene: TRBJ1-5; CDR3 protein: CSAPTGTSGSQPQHF; CDR3 DNA: TGCAGTGCTCCCACCGGGACATCGGGGAGTCAGCCCCAGCATTTT
V gene: TRBV15; D gene: TRBD1; clone size: -; J gene: TRBJ1-5; CDR3 protein: CATSRSTGQGQPQHF; CDR3 DNA: TGTGCCACCAGCAGATCGACAGGGCAAGGTCAGCCCCAGCATTTT
V gene: TRBV5-1; D gene: -; clone size: many; J gene: TRBJ2-3; CDR3 protein: CASSFRQNPDTQYF; CDR3 DNA: TGCGCCAGCAGCTTCAGACAGAACCCAGATACGCAGTATTTT
V gene: TRBV4-1; D gene: -; clone size: -; J gene: TRBJ2-5; CDR3 protein: CASSQLGLEETQYF; CDR3 DNA: TGCGCCAGCAGCCAATTAGGGTTGGAAGAGACCCAGTACTTC
V gene: TRBV2; D gene: -; clone size: -; J gene: TRBJ2-4; CDR3 protein: CASSGGGDQNIQYF; CDR3 DNA: TGTGCCAGCAGTGGCGGAGGGGACCAAAACATTCAGTACTTC
V gene: TRBV4-1; D gene: -; clone size: -; J gene: TRBJ2-5; CDR3 protein: CASSQGERNQETQYF; CDR3 DNA: TGCGCCAGCAGCCAAGGCGAGCGGAACCAAGAGACCCAGTACTTC
V gene: TRBV20-1; D gene: TRBD2; clone size: few; J gene: TRBJ2-3; CDR3 protein: CSARDSGRGPDTQYF; CDR3 DNA: TGCAGTGCTAGAGATAGCGGGAGAGGCCCAGATACGCAGTATTTT